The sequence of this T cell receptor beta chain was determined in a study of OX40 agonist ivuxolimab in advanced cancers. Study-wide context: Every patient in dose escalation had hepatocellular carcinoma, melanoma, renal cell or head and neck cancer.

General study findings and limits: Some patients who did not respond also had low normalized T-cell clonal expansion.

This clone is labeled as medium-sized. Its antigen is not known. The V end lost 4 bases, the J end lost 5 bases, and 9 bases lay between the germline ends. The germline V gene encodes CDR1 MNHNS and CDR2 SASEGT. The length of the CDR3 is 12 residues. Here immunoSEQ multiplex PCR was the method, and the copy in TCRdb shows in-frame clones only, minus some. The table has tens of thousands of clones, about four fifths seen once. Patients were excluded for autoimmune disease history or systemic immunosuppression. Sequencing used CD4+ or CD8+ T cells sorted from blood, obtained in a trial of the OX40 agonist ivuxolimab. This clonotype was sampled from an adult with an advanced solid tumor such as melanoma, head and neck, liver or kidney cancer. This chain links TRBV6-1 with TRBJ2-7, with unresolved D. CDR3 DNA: TGTGCCAGCAGTGTTTCCGGTGACGAGCAGTACTTC. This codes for CASSVSGDEQYF.